Here is one T cell receptor (beta chain) with its context. Amplification targeted TCR beta CDR3 regions from RNA transcripts. TCR CDR3 regions were first amplified by RT-PCR with HTBI primers. From the multiplex PCR reads, TCRdb called clonotypes with MiXCR, one entry per CDR3 protein. Among hundreds of thousands of distinct CDR3 sequences listed, about 45% were seen once. The ends were cut back, 6 bases at V and 4 bases at J, with 19 bases in the middle. The CDR3 runs 15 residues. The data were obtained in a study of T cells in Graves' hyperthyroidism and ophthalmopathy. The hyperthyroidism patients had all been newly diagnosed, and their disease duration was under 2 months. Their ages ranged from 18 to 65 years.

The sequence came from a woman aged 18-29 years with Graves' hyperthyroidism. Sequencing input: peripheral blood or thyroid tissue (not recorded which). V usage is TRBV12-3 or TRBV12-4 and J usage is TRBJ2-7; weak D call: TRBD2 (5 bases). The CDR3 loop reads CASSPTGSATYEQYF. The CDR3 region has the DNA TGTGCCAGCAGCCCGACGGGGTCAGCAACTTACGAGCAGTACTTC.